A single sample is the source of the 2 T cell receptor beta chains below, sequenced in a study of CD8+CD57+ T cells in acquired aplastic anemia. TCR beta VDJ and CDR3 profiles were obtained from a genomic DNA template. TCRdb ran MiXCR on the reads and lists one entry per CDR3 protein. This sample has under 250,000 distinct CDR3 sequences; approximately 35% occur once, and the top ten carry 0.95% to 1.3%. The source material was sorted CD4+, CD8+, or CD8+CD57+ T cells (not recorded which) from PBMCs. All receptors derive from a human donor in good health, serving as a control.

The chain joins TRBV2 to TRBJ2-7, with D uncertain. This CDR3 is built from 13 residues. The germline CDR1 and CDR2 sequences are SNHLY and FYNNEI. V shed 8 bases and J shed 7 bases, with 18 bases lying between them. The CDR3 loop is CASSPLQDGEQYF. CDR3 DNA sequence: TGTGCCAGCTCACCACTCCAGGACGGGGAGCAGTACTTC.

There are many counts of this clonotype. V is TRBV29-1 and J is TRBJ2-7; the D gene could be TRBD1 or TRBD2 (5 bases each). This CDR3 is 12 amino acids long. Germline CDR1 is SQVTM and CDR2 is ANQGSEA. Deletions cut 6 bases from V and 0 bases from J, with 9 bases between. The CDR3 nucleotides read TGCAGCGTGGGGGACGGCTCCTACGAGCAGTACTTC. Its protein is CSVGDGSYEQYF.